This TCR beta chain was profiled in a study of T cell responses to AZD1222 COVID-19 vaccine. Study observations and caveats: Across the whole spike, CD4 TCRs peaked at regions 160-218 and 743-854. Spike-specific TCR breadth and depth grew following two AZD1222 doses.

With regard to this clone: Its antigen is not identified.

Libraries were prepared by immunoSEQ multiplex PCR; TCRdb keeps only in-frame clonotypes and omits some of them. Its clone listing holds about 140,000 clones. This CDR3 is 16 amino acids long. J was trimmed by 6 bases and V by 1 base; bases with no gene match: 9. Per germline, CDR1 GTSNPN and CDR2 SVGIG (reference sequence). The chain combines TRBV30 with TRBJ1-5, with 10 bases that match TRBD1. This receptor was obtained from an adult in good health. Material: peripheral blood. CDR3 residues: CAWSAAGTGESQPQHF. CDR3 nucleotides: TGTGCCTGGAGTGCTGCCGGGACAGGGGAGTCTCAGCCCCAGCATTTT.